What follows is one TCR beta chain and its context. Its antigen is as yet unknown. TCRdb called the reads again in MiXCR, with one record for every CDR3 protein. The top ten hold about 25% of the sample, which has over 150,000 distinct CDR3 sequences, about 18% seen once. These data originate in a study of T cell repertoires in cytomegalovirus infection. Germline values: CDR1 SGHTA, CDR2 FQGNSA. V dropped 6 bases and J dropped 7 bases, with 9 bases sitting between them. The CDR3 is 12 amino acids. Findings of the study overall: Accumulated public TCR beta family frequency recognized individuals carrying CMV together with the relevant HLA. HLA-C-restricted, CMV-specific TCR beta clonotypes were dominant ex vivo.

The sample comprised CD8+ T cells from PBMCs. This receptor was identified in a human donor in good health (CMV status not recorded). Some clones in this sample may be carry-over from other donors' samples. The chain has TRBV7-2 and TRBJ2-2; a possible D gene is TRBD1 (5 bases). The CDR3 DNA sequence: TGTGCCAGCAGTGACGACAGCGGGGAGCTGTTTTTT. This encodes CASSDDSGELFF.